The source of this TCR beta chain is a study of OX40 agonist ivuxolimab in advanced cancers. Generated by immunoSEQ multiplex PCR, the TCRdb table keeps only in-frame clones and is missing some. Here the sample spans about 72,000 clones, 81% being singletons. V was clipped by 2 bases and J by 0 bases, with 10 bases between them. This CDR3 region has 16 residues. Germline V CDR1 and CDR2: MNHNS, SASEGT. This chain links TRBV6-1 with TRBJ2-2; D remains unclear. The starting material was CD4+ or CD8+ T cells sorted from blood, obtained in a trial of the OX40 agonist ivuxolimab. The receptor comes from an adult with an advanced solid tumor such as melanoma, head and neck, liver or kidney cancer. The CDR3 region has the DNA TGTGCCAGCAGTGAAAGGCCCGTAGCGAACACCGGGGAGCTGTTTTTT. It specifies CASSERPVANTGELFF.